A selection of T cell receptor beta chains follows, all from one sample in a study of siplizumab effects on memory and regulatory T cells. The assay was immunoSEQ multiplex PCR, and TCRdb's table has in-frame clones only and misses some. The data contain 100,000 to 120,000 clones, approximately 92% of them seen just once; the ten biggest clones take up about 1.5%. Sequencing input: CD4+ T cells sorted from blood. The receptors here all came from a human donor in good health. CDR3s include the opening cysteine and the closing phenylalanine or tryptophan. A D gene is named only where the DNA matches it firmly. Size tells how often a clone was seen (once, few, many) or the class of an expanded clone, and some rows leave it out.

CDR3 protein: CASSPRDRETQYF; CDR3 DNA: TGTGCCAGCTCACCCAGGGACAGGGAGACCCAGTACTTC; J gene: TRBJ2-5; D gene: TRBD1; clone size: .; V gene: TRBV18
CDR3 protein: CASSLGGSGLTYEQYF; CDR3 DNA: TGTGCCAGCAGCTTGGGGGGGTCGGGCCTTACCTACGAGCAGTACTTC; J gene: TRBJ2-7; D gene: .; clone size: .; V gene: TRBV5-4
CDR3 protein: CAWSPGLLANYGYTF; CDR3 DNA: TGTGCCTGGAGTCCAGGCCTCTTAGCTAACTATGGCTACACCTTC; J gene: TRBJ1-2; D gene: .; clone size: .; V gene: TRBV30
CDR3 protein: CASSLGLAGERSYNEQFF; CDR3 DNA: TGTGCCAGCAGTTTAGGACTAGCGGGAGAGAGGTCCTACAATGAGCAGTTCTTC; J gene: TRBJ2-1; D gene: TRBD2; clone size: .; V gene: TRBV27
CDR3 protein: CSVVIGGGAGNEQFF; CDR3 DNA: TGCAGCGTTGTAATAGGCGGGGGGGCTGGTAATGAGCAGTTCTTC; J gene: TRBJ2-1; D gene: TRBD2; clone size: .; V gene: TRBV29-1
CDR3 protein: CASSYLSGSNQPQHF; CDR3 DNA: TGTGCCAGCAGTTACCTGAGCGGGAGCAATCAGCCCCAGCATTTT; J gene: TRBJ1-5; D gene: .; clone size: once; V gene: TRBV6-6
CDR3 protein: CASSVWASTDTQYF; CDR3 DNA: TGTGCCAGCAGCGTATGGGCAAGCACAGATACGCAGTATTTT; J gene: TRBJ2-3; D gene: .; clone size: .; V gene: TRBV9
CDR3 protein: CASSLNSGRVETQYF; CDR3 DNA: TGTGCCAGCAGTTTAAATAGCGGGAGGGTTGAGACCCAGTACTTC; J gene: TRBJ2-5; D gene: TRBD2; clone size: .; V gene: TRBV7-6
CDR3 protein: CAWSVFREAFF; CDR3 DNA: TGTGCCTGGAGTGTCTTCCGTGAAGCTTTCTTT; J gene: TRBJ1-1; D gene: .; clone size: few; V gene: TRBV30
CDR3 protein: CAISGFNYGYTF; CDR3 DNA: TGTGCCATCAGTGGATTTAACTATGGCTACACCTTC; J gene: TRBJ1-2; D gene: .; clone size: .; V gene: TRBV10-3
CDR3 protein: CASSVVPGGEQYF; CDR3 DNA: TGTGCCAGCAGCGTAGTTCCGGGAGGCGAGCAGTACTTC; J gene: TRBJ2-7; D gene: TRBD2; clone size: .; V gene: TRBV9
CDR3 protein: CASSPGQLNTEAFF; CDR3 DNA: TGTGCCAGTAGTCCGGGACAGTTGAACACTGAAGCTTTCTTT; J gene: TRBJ1-1; D gene: TRBD1; clone size: once; V gene: TRBV19
CDR3 protein: CASSSRDGNTDTQYF; CDR3 DNA: TGTGCCAGCAGCTCCCGGGACGGAAACACAGATACGCAGTATTTT; J gene: TRBJ2-3; D gene: .; clone size: .; V gene: TRBV7-9
CDR3 protein: CASSPDRRGHEQFF; CDR3 DNA: TGTGCCAGCTCACCAGATCGACGGGGCCATGAGCAGTTCTTC; J gene: TRBJ2-1; D gene: .; clone size: .; V gene: TRBV18
CDR3 protein: CASSKPVGVDADTQYF; CDR3 DNA: TGCGCCAGCAGTAAACCGGTGGGGGTCGACGCAGATACGCAGTATTTT; J gene: TRBJ2-3; D gene: .; clone size: once; V gene: TRBV5-1
CDR3 protein: CASSDFSGTGTNTEAFF; CDR3 DNA: TGTGCCAGTAGCGACTTCTCGGGGACAGGGACCAACACTGAAGCTTTCTTT; J gene: TRBJ1-1; D gene: TRBD1; clone size: .; V gene: TRBV19
CDR3 protein: CASSMRENQPQHF; CDR3 DNA: TGTGCCAGTAGTATGCGGGAAAATCAGCCCCAGCATTTT; J gene: TRBJ1-5; D gene: .; clone size: .; V gene: TRBV19
CDR3 protein: CASWRGGEWNEKLFF; CDR3 DNA: TGTGCCAGCTGGAGAGGGGGCGAATGGAATGAAAAACTGTTTTTT; J gene: TRBJ1-4; D gene: TRBD1; clone size: .; V gene: TRBV6-1
CDR3 protein: CASSAAGTSGRPEQFF; CDR3 DNA: TGTGCCAGCAGCGCAGCTGGGACTAGCGGGAGGCCGGAGCAGTTCTTC; J gene: TRBJ2-1; D gene: TRBD2; clone size: .; V gene: TRBV7-2
CDR3 protein: CASSYDSSNYGYTF; CDR3 DNA: TGTGCCAGCAGTTACGACAGCTCTAACTATGGCTACACCTTC; J gene: TRBJ1-2; D gene: .; clone size: .; V gene: TRBV6-5
CDR3 protein: CASSVDPANYGYTF; CDR3 DNA: TGTGCCAGCAGCGTAGATCCCGCGAACTATGGCTACACCTTC; J gene: TRBJ1-2; D gene: .; clone size: .; V gene: TRBV9
CDR3 protein: CASSIQVSTDEAFF; CDR3 DNA: TGTGCCAGCAGCATACAGGTTTCAACCGACGAAGCTTTCTTT; J gene: TRBJ1-1; D gene: .; clone size: .; V gene: TRBV11-2
CDR3 protein: CASRKQVLNTEAFF; CDR3 DNA: TGTGCCAGCAGGAAACAGGTGTTGAACACTGAAGCTTTCTTT; J gene: TRBJ1-1; D gene: .; clone size: .; V gene: TRBV2
CDR3 protein: CASSLAGPILEQYF; CDR3 DNA: TGTGCCAGCAGCTTGGCCGGACCCATCCTGGAGCAGTACTTC; J gene: TRBJ2-7; D gene: .; clone size: once; V gene: TRBV5-4
CDR3 protein: CASSLDRWTEAFF; CDR3 DNA: TGTGCCAGCAGCCTAGACCGTTGGACTGAAGCTTTCTTT; J gene: TRBJ1-1; D gene: .; clone size: .; V gene: TRBV5-6
CDR3 protein: CASSSGHYGYTF; CDR3 DNA: TGTGCCAGCAGTTCCGGACACTATGGCTACACCTTC; J gene: TRBJ1-2; D gene: .; clone size: .; V gene: TRBV6-5
CDR3 protein: CASSPSSPNSPLHF; CDR3 DNA: TGCGCCAGCAGCCCCTCGTCGCCAAATTCACCCCTCCACTTT; J gene: TRBJ1-6; D gene: .; clone size: .; V gene: TRBV5-1
CDR3 protein: CASSGDALNTEAFF; CDR3 DNA: TGTGCCAGTAGTGGGGACGCCTTGAACACTGAAGCTTTCTTT; J gene: TRBJ1-1; D gene: .; clone size: .; V gene: TRBV19
CDR3 protein: CASRREGRFGELFF; CDR3 DNA: TGTGCCAGCAGGCGGGAGGGCCGGTTCGGGGAGCTGTTTTTT; J gene: TRBJ2-2; D gene: TRBD2; clone size: .; V gene: TRBV27
CDR3 protein: CASSSDQGYPPLHF; CDR3 DNA: TGTGCCAGCAGTTCGGACCAGGGTTATCCACCCCTCCACTTT; J gene: TRBJ1-6; D gene: .; clone size: .; V gene: TRBV6-6
CDR3 protein: CASSPTSDAGELFF; CDR3 DNA: TGTGCCAGCAGCCCGACTAGCGATGCCGGGGAGCTGTTTTTT; J gene: TRBJ2-2; D gene: TRBD2; clone size: .; V gene: TRBV5-5
CDR3 protein: CASSLRSGRGYTEAFF; CDR3 DNA: TGTGCCAGCAGTTTAAGGTCGGGTCGGGGGTACACTGAAGCTTTCTTT; J gene: TRBJ1-1; D gene: .; clone size: .; V gene: TRBV27
CDR3 protein: CASTAQRQGTGANVLTF; CDR3 DNA: TGTGCCAGCACCGCTCAGAGACAGGGGACTGGGGCCAACGTCCTGACTTTC; J gene: TRBJ2-6; D gene: TRBD1; clone size: .; V gene: TRBV18
CDR3 protein: CASRIDRGQQPQHF; CDR3 DNA: TGTGCCAGCAGGATCGACAGGGGTCAACAGCCCCAGCATTTT; J gene: TRBJ1-5; D gene: TRBD1; clone size: .; V gene: TRBV2
CDR3 protein: CASSQTLGSYNEQFF; CDR3 DNA: TGTGCCAGTAGCCAAACCCTAGGCTCCTACAATGAGCAGTTCTTC; J gene: TRBJ2-1; D gene: .; clone size: .; V gene: TRBV19
CDR3 protein: CASKGLRANVLTF; CDR3 DNA: TGTGCCAGCAAGGGGTTGAGGGCCAACGTCCTGACTTTC; J gene: TRBJ2-6; D gene: .; clone size: .; V gene: TRBV19
CDR3 protein: CASSNAGEKNIQYF; CDR3 DNA: TGTGCCAGTAGTAACGCAGGGGAAAAAAACATTCAGTACTTC; J gene: TRBJ2-4; D gene: .; clone size: .; V gene: TRBV19
CDR3 protein: CASSGGIATNEKLFF; CDR3 DNA: TGTGCCAGCAGTGGGGGGATTGCAACTAATGAAAAACTGTTTTTT; J gene: TRBJ1-4; D gene: .; clone size: .; V gene: TRBV6-6
CDR3 protein: CASSEGSGSSGEADTQYF; CDR3 DNA: TGCGCCAGCAGTGAAGGTAGCGGGAGCAGCGGGGAAGCAGATACGCAGTATTTT; J gene: TRBJ2-3; D gene: TRBD2; clone size: .; V gene: TRBV10-1
CDR3 protein: CASSSWEGANIQYF; CDR3 DNA: TGTGCCAGCAGCTCTTGGGAGGGGGCGAACATTCAGTACTTC; J gene: TRBJ2-4; D gene: .; clone size: .; V gene: TRBV5-4
CDR3 protein: CAHRGANQPQHF; CDR3 DNA: TGTGCCCACAGGGGCGCCAATCAGCCCCAGCATTTT; J gene: TRBJ1-5; D gene: TRBD1; clone size: .; V gene: TRBV6-1
CDR3 protein: CASSFLAGGEQYF; CDR3 DNA: TGCGCCAGCAGCTTTTTGGCGGGCGGCGAGCAGTACTTC; J gene: TRBJ2-7; D gene: .; clone size: .; V gene: TRBV5-1
CDR3 protein: CASRGQLNTEAFF; CDR3 DNA: TGTGCCAGCAGGGGACAGTTGAACACTGAAGCTTTCTTT; J gene: TRBJ1-1; D gene: TRBD1; clone size: .; V gene: TRBV7-2
CDR3 protein: CASSLGSIGGYNEQFF; CDR3 DNA: TGCGCCAGCAGCTTAGGATCTATCGGGGGTTACAATGAGCAGTTCTTC; J gene: TRBJ2-1; D gene: .; clone size: .; V gene: TRBV5-1
CDR3 protein: CASSLGRWRGRNTGELFF; CDR3 DNA: TGTGCCAGCAGCTTAGGACGTTGGCGGGGGCGAAACACCGGGGAGCTGTTTTTT; J gene: TRBJ2-2; D gene: .; clone size: .; V gene: TRBV11-2
CDR3 protein: CASSQVFENTGELFF; CDR3 DNA: TGCGCCAGCAGCCAGGTTTTCGAGAACACCGGGGAGCTGTTTTTT; J gene: TRBJ2-2; D gene: .; clone size: few; V gene: TRBV4-1
CDR3 protein: CASSLEQGRYGYTF; CDR3 DNA: TGTGCCAGCAGCTTAGAACAGGGAAGGTATGGCTACACCTTC; J gene: TRBJ1-2; D gene: .; clone size: .; V gene: TRBV7-6
CDR3 protein: CASTGIAKNIQYF; CDR3 DNA: TGTGCCAGCACAGGGATAGCCAAAAACATTCAGTACTTC; J gene: TRBJ2-4; D gene: .; clone size: .; V gene: TRBV6-5